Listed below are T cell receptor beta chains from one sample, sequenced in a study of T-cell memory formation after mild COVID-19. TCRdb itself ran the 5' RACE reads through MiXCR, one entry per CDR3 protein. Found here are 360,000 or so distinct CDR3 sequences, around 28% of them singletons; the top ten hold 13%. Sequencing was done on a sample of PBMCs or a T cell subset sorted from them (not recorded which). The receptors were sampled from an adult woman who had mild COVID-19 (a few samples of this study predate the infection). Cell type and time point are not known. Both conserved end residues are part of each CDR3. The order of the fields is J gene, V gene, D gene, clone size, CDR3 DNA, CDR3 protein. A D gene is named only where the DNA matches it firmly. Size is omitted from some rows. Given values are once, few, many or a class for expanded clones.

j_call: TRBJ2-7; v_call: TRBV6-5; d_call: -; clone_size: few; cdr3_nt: TGTGCCAGCAGTACACAGGTCGGCTACTACGAGCAGTACTTC; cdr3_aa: CASSTQVGYYEQYF
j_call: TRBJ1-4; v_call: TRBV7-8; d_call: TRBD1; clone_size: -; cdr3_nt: TGTGCCAGCAGCTTAGCGACAGGGGGCTATGAAAAACTGTTTTTT; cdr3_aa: CASSLATGGYEKLFF
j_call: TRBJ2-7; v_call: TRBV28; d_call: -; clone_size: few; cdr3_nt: TGTGCCAGCAGTTTAGATGTAGGACACGTTTACGAGCAGTACTTC; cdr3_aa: CASSLDVGHVYEQYF
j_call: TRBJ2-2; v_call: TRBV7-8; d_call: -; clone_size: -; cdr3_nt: TGTGCCAGCAGCAAGCCGGCAGGCGTGAACACCGGGGAGCTGTTTTTT; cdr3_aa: CASSKPAGVNTGELFF
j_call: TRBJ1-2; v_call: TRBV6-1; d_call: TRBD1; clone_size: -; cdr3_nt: TGTGCCAGCAGTGCCCGGGACAGGTTCTATGGCTACACCTTC; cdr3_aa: CASSARDRFYGYTF
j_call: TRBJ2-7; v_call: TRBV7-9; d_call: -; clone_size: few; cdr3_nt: TGTGCCAGCGCGAAAGAATGGATTTACGAGCAGTACTTC; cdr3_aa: CASAKEWIYEQYF
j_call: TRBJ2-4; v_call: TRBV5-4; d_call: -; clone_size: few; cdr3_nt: TGTGCCAGCAGCCCCCTCGGTGGAGCCAAAAACATTCAGTACTTC; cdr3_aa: CASSPLGGAKNIQYF
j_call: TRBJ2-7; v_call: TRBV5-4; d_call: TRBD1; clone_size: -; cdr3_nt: TGTGCCAGCAGCTTTTCCGCGGGACAGGGGCGCTACGAGCAGTACTTC; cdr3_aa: CASSFSAGQGRYEQYF
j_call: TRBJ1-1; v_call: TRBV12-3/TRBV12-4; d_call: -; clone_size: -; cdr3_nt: TGTGCCAGCAGTTTAGCGGGGGCGCGGAACACTGAAGCTTTCTTT; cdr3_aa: CASSLAGARNTEAFF
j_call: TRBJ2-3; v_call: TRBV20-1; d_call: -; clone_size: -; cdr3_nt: TGCAGTGCCTACTGTTGGTATTTT; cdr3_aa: CSAYCWYF
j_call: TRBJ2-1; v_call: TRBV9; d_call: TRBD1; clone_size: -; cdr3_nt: TGTGCCAGCAGCGTCGGGACAGGAACCTACAATGAGCAGTTCTTC; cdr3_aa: CASSVGTGTYNEQFF
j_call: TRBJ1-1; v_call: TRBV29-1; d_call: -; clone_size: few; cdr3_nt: TGCAGCGCCCGTTCCGGGGAGGGGGGCACTGAAGCTTTCTTT; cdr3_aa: CSARSGEGGTEAFF
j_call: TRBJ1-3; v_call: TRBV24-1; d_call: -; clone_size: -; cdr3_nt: TGTGCCACCAGTGACGGACAGTCGGGAAACACCATATATTTT; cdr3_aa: CATSDGQSGNTIYF
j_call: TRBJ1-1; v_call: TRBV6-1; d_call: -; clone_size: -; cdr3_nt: TGTGCCAGCAGTGAAGTGTACTGGAGGGCCGCTGAAGCTTTCTTT; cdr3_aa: CASSEVYWRAAEAFF
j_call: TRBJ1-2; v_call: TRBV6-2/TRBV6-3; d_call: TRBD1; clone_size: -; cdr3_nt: TGTGCCAGCAGTTACCCGACAGGGGTTGGCTACACCTTC; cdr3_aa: CASSYPTGVGYTF
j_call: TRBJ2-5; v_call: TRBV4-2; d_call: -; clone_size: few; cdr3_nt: TGTGCCAGCAGCCAGGGGAGTGGGGGCGCGGAGACCCAGTACTTC; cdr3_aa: CASSQGSGGAETQYF
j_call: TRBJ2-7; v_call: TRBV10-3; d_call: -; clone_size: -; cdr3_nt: TGTGCCATCAGTGGGGACCGTCTCTACGAGCAGTACTTC; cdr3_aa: CAISGDRLYEQYF
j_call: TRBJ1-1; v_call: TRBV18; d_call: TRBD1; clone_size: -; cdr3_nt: TGTGCCAGCTCAAAGGGACAGGGGGGCGTTGAAGCTTTCTTT; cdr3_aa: CASSKGQGGVEAFF
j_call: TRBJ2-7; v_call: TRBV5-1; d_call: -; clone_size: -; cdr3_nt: TGCGCCAGCAGCTTAAACCCCGATACCTACGAGCAGTACTTC; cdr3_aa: CASSLNPDTYEQYF
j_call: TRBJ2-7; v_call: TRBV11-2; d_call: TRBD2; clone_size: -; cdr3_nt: TGTGCCAGCAGCTCTCTCGCGGGAGGGCGGGAGCAGTACTTC; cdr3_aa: CASSSLAGGREQYF
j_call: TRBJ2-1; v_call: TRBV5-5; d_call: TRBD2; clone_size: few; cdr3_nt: TGTGCCAGCAGCTTGCGGGCTAGCGGGAGGAATGAGCAGTTCTTC; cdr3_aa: CASSLRASGRNEQFF
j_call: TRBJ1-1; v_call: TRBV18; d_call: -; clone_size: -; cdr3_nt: TGTGCCAGCTCACCAGCCCGAGGGGGCACTGAAGCTTTCTTT; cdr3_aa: CASSPARGGTEAFF
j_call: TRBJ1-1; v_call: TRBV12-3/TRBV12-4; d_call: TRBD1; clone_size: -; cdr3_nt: TGTGCCAGCAGCCCCACGGGACAGGGGTTTTCTGAAGCTTTCTTT; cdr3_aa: CASSPTGQGFSEAFF
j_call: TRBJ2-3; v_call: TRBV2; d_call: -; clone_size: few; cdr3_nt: TGTGCCAGCACTATAGGCCCAACAGATACGCAGTATTTT; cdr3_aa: CASTIGPTDTQYF
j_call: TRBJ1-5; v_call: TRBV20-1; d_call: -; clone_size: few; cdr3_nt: TGCAGTGCTAGCCGGGACACCAATCAGCCCCAGCATTTT; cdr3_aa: CSASRDTNQPQHF
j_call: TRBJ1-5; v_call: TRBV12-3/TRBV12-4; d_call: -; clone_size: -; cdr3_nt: TGTGCCAGCAGCATGACGGATAGCAATCAGCCCCAGCATTTT; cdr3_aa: CASSMTDSNQPQHF
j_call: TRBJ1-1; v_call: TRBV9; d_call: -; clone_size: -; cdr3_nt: TGTGCCAGCGGGCTGGGCACTGAAGCTTTCTTT; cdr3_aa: CASGLGTEAFF
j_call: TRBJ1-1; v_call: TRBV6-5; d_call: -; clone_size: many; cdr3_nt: TGTGCCAGCATCCCTGCCCGAGGGGTTTTCACTGAAGCTTTCTTT; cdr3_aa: CASIPARGVFTEAFF
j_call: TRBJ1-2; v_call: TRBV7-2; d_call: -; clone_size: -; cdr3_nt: TGTGCCAGCATCCAAACCGGGAGGAACTATGGCTACACCTTC; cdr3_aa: CASIQTGRNYGYTF
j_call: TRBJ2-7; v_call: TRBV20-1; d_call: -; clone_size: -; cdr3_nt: TGCAGTGCTAGAAAGCACCTCGGGGGAGAGTACTTC; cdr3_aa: CSARKHLGGEYF
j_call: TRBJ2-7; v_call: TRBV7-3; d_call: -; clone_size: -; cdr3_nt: TGTGCCAGCTCGGCCGGGCGGGGCGAGCAGTACTTC; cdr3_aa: CASSAGRGEQYF
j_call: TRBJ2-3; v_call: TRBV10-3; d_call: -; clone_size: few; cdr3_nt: TGTGCCATCAGTGAGCTTGGAGCAGATACGCAGTATTTT; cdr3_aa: CAISELGADTQYF
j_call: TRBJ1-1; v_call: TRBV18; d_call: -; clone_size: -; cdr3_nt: TGTGCCAGCTCACCCCTGGGGGGGCAGACTGAAGCTTTCTTT; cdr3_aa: CASSPLGGQTEAFF
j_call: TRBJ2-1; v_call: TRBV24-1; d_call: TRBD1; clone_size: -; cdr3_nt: TGTGCCATCGCCGGGACAGGGTCCAATGAGCAGTTCTTC; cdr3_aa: CAIAGTGSNEQFF
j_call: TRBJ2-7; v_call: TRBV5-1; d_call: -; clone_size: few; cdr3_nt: TGCGCCAGCAGCTTGGGGGCAGAGGGGTACGAGCAGTACTTC; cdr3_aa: CASSLGAEGYEQYF
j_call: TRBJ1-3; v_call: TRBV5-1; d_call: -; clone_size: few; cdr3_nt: TGCGCCAGCAGCTTGGCCGTCTCGGGCAACACCATATATTTT; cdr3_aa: CASSLAVSGNTIYF
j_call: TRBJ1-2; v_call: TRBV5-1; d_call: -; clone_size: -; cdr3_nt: TGCGCCAGCAGCTTCGACCTACAGGGTTTACGTGGCTACACCTTC; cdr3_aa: CASSFDLQGLRGYTF
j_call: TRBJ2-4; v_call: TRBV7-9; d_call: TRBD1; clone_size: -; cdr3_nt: TGTGCCAGCAGCTCCCTCCCAGGGGGCATTCAGTACTTC; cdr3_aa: CASSSLPGGIQYF
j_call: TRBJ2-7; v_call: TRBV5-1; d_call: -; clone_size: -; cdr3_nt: TGCGCCAGCAGCGAACCGGGTCCCAACTACGAGCAGTACTTC; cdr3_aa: CASSEPGPNYEQYF
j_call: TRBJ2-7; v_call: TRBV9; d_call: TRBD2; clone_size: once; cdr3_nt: TGTGCCAGCAGCGGAACTAGCGGGAGATTCGGGAACGAGCAGTACTTC; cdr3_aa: CASSGTSGRFGNEQYF
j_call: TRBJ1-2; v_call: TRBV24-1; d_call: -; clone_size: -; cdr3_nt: TGTGCCACCAGTGCCCCGGTTGGCAGGGGCGATGCTAACTATGGCTACACCTTC; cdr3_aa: CATSAPVGRGDANYGYTF
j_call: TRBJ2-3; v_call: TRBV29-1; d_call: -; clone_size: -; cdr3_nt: TGCAGCGTTGTAGGCAGTTCTAGCACAGATACGCAGTATTTT; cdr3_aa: CSVVGSSSTDTQYF
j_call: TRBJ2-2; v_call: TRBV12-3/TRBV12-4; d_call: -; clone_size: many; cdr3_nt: TGTGCCAGCCGGACAGTATCCGGGGAGCTGTTTTTT; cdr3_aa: CASRTVSGELFF
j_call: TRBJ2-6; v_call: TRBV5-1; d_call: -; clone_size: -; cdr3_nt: TGCGCCAGCAGCTTGGTACCACAGGGAAGCTCTGGGGCCAACGTCCTGACTTTC; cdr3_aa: CASSLVPQGSSGANVLTF
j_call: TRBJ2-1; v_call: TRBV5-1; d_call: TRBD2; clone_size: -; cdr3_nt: TGCGCCAGCAGCTTGGGTCGGGCTAGCGGGGGGATTTACAATGAGCAGTTCTTC; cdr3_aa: CASSLGRASGGIYNEQFF
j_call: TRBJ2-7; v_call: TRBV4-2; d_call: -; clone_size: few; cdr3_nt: TGTGCCAGCAGCCCGGACTCGGCCTTCTCCTACGAGCAGTACTTC; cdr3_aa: CASSPDSAFSYEQYF
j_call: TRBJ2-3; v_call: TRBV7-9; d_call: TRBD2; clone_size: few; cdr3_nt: TGTGCCAGCAGCCCCAGCCGGAGCGGGACTAGCGGGAAGTTGGATTTGGGTACGCAGTATTTT; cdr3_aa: CASSPSRSGTSGKLDLGTQYF
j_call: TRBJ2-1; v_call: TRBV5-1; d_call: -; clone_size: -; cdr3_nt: TGCGCCAGCAGCGGGGAGACGGGCAATGAGCAGTTCTTC; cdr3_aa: CASSGETGNEQFF